A single sample gave rise to the 4 T cell receptor beta chains below, sequenced in a study of blood T cell repertoires in COVID-19. Data came from immunoSEQ multiplex PCR; TCRdb stores just in-frame clones and leaves some out. The sample carries about 350,000 clones, around 90% recorded once. The source material was peripheral blood. The receptor source for this set is a woman aged 18-29 years who had recovered from COVID-19.

V is TRBV11-3 and J is TRBJ2-1, with TRBD2 as a possible D gene (6 bases). This CDR3 comprises 15 residues. The germline V gene has CDR1 SGHNT and CDR2 YENEEA. V was cut by 1 base and J by 7 bases, with 14 bases left in between. CDR3 protein: CASSLVVISGNEQFF. The DNA for the CDR3 is TGTGCCAGCAGCTTAGTGGTGATTAGCGGTAATGAGCAGTTCTTC. The variable domain in full, completed from reference TRBV11-3 and TRBJ2-1, reads EAGVVQSPRYKIIEKKQPVAFWCNPISGHNTLYWYLQNLGQGPELLIRYENEEAVDDSQLPKDRFSAERLKGVDSTLKIQPAELGDSAVYLCASSLVVISGNEQFFGPGTRLTVL.

A note on this clone: The DNA is omitted, as the CDR3 cannot be located on it reliably, and the CDR3 follows TCRdb's listing. This chain connects TRBV27 to TRBJ1-6; TRBD1, the table's D call, lacks a check against the DNA. The length of the CDR3 is 16 amino acids, counting both ends. The germline gives CDR1 MNHEY, CDR2 SMNVEV (reference sequence). CDR3 sequence reads: CASSFRARAYNSPLHF.

This chain joins TRBV5-4 and TRBJ1-3; possible D gene TRBD1, 5 bases. This CDR3 comprises 17 residues. V lost 1 base, J lost 0 bases, and 14 bases lay in between. The germline CDR1 and CDR2 sequences are SGHNT and YYREEE (reference sequence). CDR3 nucleotide sequence: TGTGCCAGCAGCTTGTCGGGGGATTTCTACTCTGGAAACACCATATATTTT. This codes for CASSLSGDFYSGNTIYF.

V is TRBV19 and J is TRBJ1-5, with 7 bases lining up with TRBD1. Trimming removed 5 bases from V and 9 bases from J; junction bases left unmatched: 4. Germline assignment: CDR1 LNHDA and CDR2 SQIVND (reference sequence). This CDR3 has 12 amino acids. CDR3 nucleotides: TGTGCCAGTAGTGAGGGACAGCTGCCCCAGCATTTT. Its translation: CASSEGQLPQHF.